This entry features one T cell receptor (beta chain) sequence. What it binds is unknown. The entirety of the isolated RNA underwent reverse transcription, so expressed TCRB transcripts were sequenced. Assay: immunoSEQ multiplex PCR; the TCRdb copy retains only in-frame clones and omits some. The data hold just under 150,000 clones, with 10% observed a single time. The data originate from a study of beta chain features in type 1 diabetes. Study results and caveats: There was no resolution here of whether HLA type influences TCRB rearrangement. Fewer insertions but more deletions were seen at VDJ junctions in type 1 diabetes patients. Moderate yet significant TCRB CDR3 shortening was seen in Type 1 diabetes patients in all four CD4+ subsets.

Germline lookup yields CDR1 SGHTA and CDR2 FQGNSA. Between the trimmed V and J ends, which lost 6 bases and 1 base, there was a span of 16 bases. The CDR3 runs 15 residues. The material sequenced was naive CD4+ T cells from blood. This rearrangement joins TRBV7-2 to TRBJ2-7; a weak D match, TRBD1 (6 bases). The receptor was derived from a man aged 18 to 35 in good health. DNA of the CDR3: TGTGCCAGCAGTTCAGGGGTATATCGGTCCTACGAGCAGTACTTC. Protein sequence: CASSSGVYRSYEQYF.